This T cell receptor beta chain was documented in a study of blood T cell repertoires in COVID-19. Data came from immunoSEQ multiplex PCR; TCRdb stores just in-frame clones and leaves some out. The repertoire holds over 100,000 clones, with around nine tenths as singletons. Trimming shortened V by 5 bases and J by 3 bases, and 7 bases separated the two germline ends. The CDR3 totals 12 residues. Per the germline V gene, CDR1 is MNHEY and CDR2 is SVGEGT. The rearrangement uses TRBV6-2 or TRBV6-3 and TRBJ1-2; D is ambiguous. This clonotype was obtained from a man aged 50 to 59 with active or convalescent COVID-19. Source material: peripheral blood. In DNA, the CDR3 is TGTGCCAGCAGTGAGGGAGACTATGGCTACACCTTC. Encoded protein: CASSEGDYGYTF.